This paragraph covers one TCR beta chain sequence. Its antigen remains unknown. This entry comes from a study of cytomegalovirus exposure and HLA in healthy donors. CDR1 is SGHNT, CDR2 YYREEE, per germline (reference sequence). With V trimmed by 5 bases and J by 0 bases, 6 bases remained unmatched. The CDR3 length is 15 residues. Study findings and constraints: Presence/absence analysis assumed near-uniform sequencing depth across donors. The classifier was said to identify cytomegalovirus status with high specificity and sensitivity. Indistinguishable V segments such as TRBV6-2 and TRBV6-3 were excluded.

The PCR employed 60 Vbeta primers together with 13 Jbeta primers. TCRdb's copy holds only in-frame clones and misses some; the assay was immunoSEQ multiplex PCR. The table records some 63,000 clones, 80% of them present only once. Material: PBMCs. The chain is built from TRBV5-4 and TRBJ2-3; 7 nucleotides line up with TRBD2. The receptor was isolated from a woman in her forties in good health and CMV-seronegative. CDR3 nucleotides: TGTGCCAGCAGTATCAGAGCGGGGAGCACAGATACGCAGTATTTT. Translated, it gives CASSIRAGSTDTQYF.